This TCR beta chain is from a study of cytomegalovirus exposure and HLA in healthy donors. Study-level points and caveats: Upon later analysis, TCR association rates were observed to vary by HLA locus, being highest for DRB1 and lowest for HLA-C.

Regarding this clone: What it binds is not known.

The CDR3 contains 14 residues. Germline CDR1 reads SGHNT; CDR2 reads YYREEE (reference sequence). V was pared by 4 bases and J by 7 bases, with 11 bases of the junction left unmatched. A multiplex PCR was run with 60 Vbeta primers and 13 Jbeta primers. Generated by immunoSEQ multiplex PCR, the TCRdb table keeps only in-frame clones and is missing some. The sample carries about 100,000 clones, 82% recorded once. V gene TRBV5-4 combines with J gene TRBJ2-7; 7 bases map to TRBD1. The source of this sequence is a man younger than 45 in good health and CMV-seropositive. Sequencing was performed on PBMCs. The CDR3 spells CASSPDRAAREQYF. CDR3 nucleotides: TGTGCCAGCAGCCCTGACAGGGCCGCTCGGGAGCAGTACTTC.